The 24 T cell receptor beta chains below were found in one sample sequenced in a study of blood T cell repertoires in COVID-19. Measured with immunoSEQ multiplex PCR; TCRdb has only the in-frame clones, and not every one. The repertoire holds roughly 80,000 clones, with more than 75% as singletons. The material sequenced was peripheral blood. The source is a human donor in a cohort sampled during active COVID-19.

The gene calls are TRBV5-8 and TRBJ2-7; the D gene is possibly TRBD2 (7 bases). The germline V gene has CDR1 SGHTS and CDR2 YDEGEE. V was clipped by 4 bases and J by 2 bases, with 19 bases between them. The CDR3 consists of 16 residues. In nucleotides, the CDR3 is TGTGCCAGCAGCGTCAAGGGGGGGGGTCCCCCCTACGAGCAGTACTTC. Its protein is CASSVKGGGPPYEQYF.

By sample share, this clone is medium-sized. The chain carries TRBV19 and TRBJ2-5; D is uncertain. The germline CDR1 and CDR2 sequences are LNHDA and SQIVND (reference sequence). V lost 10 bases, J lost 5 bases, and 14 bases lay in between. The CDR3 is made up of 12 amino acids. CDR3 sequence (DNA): TGTGCCACCCGCCAGGTCGGTGAGACCCAGTACTTC. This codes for CATRQVGETQYF. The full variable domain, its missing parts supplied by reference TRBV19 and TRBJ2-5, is DGGITQSPKYLFRKEGQNVTLSCEQNLNHDAMYWYRQDPGQGLRLIYYSQIVNDFQKGDIAEGYSVSREKKESFPLTVTSAQKNPTAFYLCATRQVGETQYFGPGTRLLVL.

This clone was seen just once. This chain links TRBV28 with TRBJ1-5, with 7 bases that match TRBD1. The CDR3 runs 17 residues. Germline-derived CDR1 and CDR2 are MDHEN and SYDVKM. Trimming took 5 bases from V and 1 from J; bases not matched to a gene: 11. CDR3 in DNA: TGTGCCAGCAGTCCGTACAGGGGCCAGACGAGCAATCAGCCCCAGCATTTT. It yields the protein CASSPYRGQTSNQPQHF.

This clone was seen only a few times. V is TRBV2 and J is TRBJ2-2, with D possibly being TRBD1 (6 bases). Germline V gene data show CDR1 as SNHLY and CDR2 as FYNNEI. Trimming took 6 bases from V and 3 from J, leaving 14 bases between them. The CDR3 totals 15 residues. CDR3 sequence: CASRGTGRDTGELFF. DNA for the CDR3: TGTGCCAGCAGGGGAACAGGGAGAGACACCGGGGAGCTGTTTTTT. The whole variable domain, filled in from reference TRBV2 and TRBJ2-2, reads EPEVTQTPSHQVTQMGQEVILRCVPISNHLYFYWYRQILGQKVEFLVSFYNNEISEKSEIFDDQFSVERPDGSNFTLKIRSTKLEDSAMYFCASRGTGRDTGELFFGEGSRLTVL.

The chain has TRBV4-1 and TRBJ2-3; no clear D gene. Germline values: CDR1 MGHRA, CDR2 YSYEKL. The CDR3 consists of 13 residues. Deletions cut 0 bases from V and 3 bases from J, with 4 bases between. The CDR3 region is CASSQERTDTQYF. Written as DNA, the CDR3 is TGCGCCAGCAGCCAAGAACGGACAGATACGCAGTATTTT.

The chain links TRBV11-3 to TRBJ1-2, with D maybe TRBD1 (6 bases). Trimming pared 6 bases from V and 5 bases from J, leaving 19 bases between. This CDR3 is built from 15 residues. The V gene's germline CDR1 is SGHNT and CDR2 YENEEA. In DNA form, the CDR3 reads TGTGCCAGCAGATATAAACAGGGTGGTGGGTATGGCTACACCTTC. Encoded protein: CASRYKQGGGYGYTF.

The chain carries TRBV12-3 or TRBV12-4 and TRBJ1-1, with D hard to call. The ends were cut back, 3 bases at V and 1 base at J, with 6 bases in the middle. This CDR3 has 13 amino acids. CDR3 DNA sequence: TGTGCCAGCAGTTTTCAGGCGAACACTGAAGCTTTCTTT. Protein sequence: CASSFQANTEAFF.

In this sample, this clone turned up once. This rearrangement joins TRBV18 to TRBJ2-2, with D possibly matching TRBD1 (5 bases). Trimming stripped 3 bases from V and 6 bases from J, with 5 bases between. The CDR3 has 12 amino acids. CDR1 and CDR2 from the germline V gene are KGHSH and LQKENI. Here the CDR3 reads CASSPRAGELFF. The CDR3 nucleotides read TGTGCCAGCTCACCCAGGGCCGGGGAGCTGTTTTTT.

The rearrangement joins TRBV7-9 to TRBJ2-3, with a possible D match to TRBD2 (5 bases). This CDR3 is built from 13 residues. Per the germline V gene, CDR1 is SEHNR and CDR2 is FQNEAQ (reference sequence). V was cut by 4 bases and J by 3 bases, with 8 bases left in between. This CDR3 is CASSSRATDTQYF. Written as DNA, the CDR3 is TGTGCCAGCAGCTCGCGGGCGACAGATACGCAGTATTTT.

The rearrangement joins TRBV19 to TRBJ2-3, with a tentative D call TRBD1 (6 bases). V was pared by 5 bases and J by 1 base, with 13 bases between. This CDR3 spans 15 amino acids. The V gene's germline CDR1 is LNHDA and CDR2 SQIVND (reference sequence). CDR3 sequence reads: CASSSEQGGTDTQYF. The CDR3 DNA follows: TGTGCCAGTAGTTCAGAACAGGGCGGCACAGATACGCAGTATTTT.

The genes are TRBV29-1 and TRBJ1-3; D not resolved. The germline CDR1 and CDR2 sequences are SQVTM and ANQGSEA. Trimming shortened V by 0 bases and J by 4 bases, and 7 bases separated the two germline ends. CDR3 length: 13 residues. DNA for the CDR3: TGCAGCGTTGAAGAATACACGGGAAACACCATATATTTT. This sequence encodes CSVEEYTGNTIYF.

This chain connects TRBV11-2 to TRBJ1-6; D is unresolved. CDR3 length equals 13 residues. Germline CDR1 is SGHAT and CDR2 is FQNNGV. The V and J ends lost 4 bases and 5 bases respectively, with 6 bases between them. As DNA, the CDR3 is TGTGCCAGCAGCTCCAGAAATAATTCACCCCTCCACTTT. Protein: CASSSRNNSPLHF.

Here the CDR3 DNA reads TGTGCCAGCAGCCCCTTCCGACAGGGGGGGAAAGAGACCCAGTACTTC. It is translated as CASSPFRQGGKETQYF. This chain uses TRBV11-2 with TRBJ2-5; 9 bases agree with TRBD1. The V and J ends lost 5 bases and 3 bases, in that order; junction bases with no gene match: 10. CDR3 length: 16 residues. From germline, CDR1 is SGHAT and CDR2 FQNNGV.

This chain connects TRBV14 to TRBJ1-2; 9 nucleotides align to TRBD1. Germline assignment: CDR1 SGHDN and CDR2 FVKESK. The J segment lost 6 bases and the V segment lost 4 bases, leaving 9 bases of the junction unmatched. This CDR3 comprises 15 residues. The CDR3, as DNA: TGTGCCAGCAGCCTATGGGACAGGGCTAAGAATGGCTACACCTTC. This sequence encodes CASSLWDRAKNGYTF.

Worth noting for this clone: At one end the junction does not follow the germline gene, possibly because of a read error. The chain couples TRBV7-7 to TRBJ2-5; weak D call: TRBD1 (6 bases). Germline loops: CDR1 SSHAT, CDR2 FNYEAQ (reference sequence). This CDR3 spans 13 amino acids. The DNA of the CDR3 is TGTGCTAGCACCCAAGGGGGACCGGAGACCCAGTACTTC. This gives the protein CASTQGGPETQYF. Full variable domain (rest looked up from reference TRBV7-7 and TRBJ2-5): GAGVSQSPRYKVTKRGQDVTLRCDPISSHATLYWYQQALGQGPEFLTYFNYEAQPDKSGLPSDRFSAERPEGSISTLTIQRTEQRDSAMYRCASTQGGPETQYFGPGTRLLVL.

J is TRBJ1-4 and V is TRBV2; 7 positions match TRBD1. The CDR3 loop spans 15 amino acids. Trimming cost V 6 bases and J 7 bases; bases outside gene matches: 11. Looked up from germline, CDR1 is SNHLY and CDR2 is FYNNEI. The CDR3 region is CASSWTGGRGEKLFF. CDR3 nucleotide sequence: TGTGCCAGCAGCTGGACAGGAGGGCGTGGTGAAAAACTGTTTTTT.

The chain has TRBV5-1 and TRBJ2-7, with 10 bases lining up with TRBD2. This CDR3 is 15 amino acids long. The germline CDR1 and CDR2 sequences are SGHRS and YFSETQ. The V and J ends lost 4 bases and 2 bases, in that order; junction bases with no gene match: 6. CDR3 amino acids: CASSILAGDPYEQYF. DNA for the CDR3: TGCGCCAGCAGCATCCTAGCGGGGGACCCCTACGAGCAGTACTTC.

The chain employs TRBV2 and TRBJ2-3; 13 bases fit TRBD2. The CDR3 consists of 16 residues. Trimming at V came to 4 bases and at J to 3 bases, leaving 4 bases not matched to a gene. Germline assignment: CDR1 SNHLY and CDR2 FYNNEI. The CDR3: CASSGLAGGLTDTQYF. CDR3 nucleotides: TGTGCCAGCAGTGGACTAGCGGGGGGTTTGACAGATACGCAGTATTTT.

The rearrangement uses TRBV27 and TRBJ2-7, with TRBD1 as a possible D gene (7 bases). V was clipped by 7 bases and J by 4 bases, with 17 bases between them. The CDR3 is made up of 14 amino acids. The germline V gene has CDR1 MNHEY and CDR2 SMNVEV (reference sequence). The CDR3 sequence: CASKGRQGEYEQYF. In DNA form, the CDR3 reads TGTGCCAGCAAGGGGAGGCAGGGGGAATACGAGCAGTACTTC.

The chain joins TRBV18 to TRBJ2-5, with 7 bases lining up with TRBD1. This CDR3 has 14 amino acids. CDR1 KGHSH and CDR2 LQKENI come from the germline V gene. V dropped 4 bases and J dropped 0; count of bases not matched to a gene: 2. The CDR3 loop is CASSRGQDQETQYF. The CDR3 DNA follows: TGTGCCAGCTCACGCGGACAGGACCAAGAGACCCAGTACTTC.

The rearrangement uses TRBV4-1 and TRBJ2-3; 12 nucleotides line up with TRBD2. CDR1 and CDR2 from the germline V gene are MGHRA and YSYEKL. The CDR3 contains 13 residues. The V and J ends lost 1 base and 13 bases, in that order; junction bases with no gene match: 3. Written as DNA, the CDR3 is TGCGCCAGCAGCCAAGGACTAGCGGGGGCCAAGTATTTT. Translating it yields CASSQGLAGAKYF.

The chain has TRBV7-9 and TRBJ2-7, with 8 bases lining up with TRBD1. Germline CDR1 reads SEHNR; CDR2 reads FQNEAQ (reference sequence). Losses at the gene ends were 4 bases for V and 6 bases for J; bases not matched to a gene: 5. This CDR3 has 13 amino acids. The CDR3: CASSSDRDIEQYF. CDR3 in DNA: TGTGCCAGCAGCTCGGACAGGGACATCGAGCAGTACTTC.

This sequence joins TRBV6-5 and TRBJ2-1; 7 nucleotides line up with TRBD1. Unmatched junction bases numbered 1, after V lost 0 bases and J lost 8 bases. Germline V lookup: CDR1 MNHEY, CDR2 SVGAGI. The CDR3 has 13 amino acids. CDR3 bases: TGTGCCAGCAGTTACTCACAGGGGCATGAGCAGTTCTTC. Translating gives CASSYSQGHEQFF.

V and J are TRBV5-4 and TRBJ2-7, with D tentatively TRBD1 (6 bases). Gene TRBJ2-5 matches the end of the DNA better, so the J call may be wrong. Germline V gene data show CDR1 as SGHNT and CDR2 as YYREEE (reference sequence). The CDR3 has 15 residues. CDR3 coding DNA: TGTGCCAGCAGCCTAGGGACACTGGTCCAAGAGACCCAGTACTTC. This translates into CASSLGTLVQETQYF.